This T cell receptor (beta chain) was sequenced in a study of T cell changes during pregnancy in multiple sclerosis (dated by TCRdb to between 2018 and 2020). Regarding the study in general: Changes in the T cell repertoire over the course of pregnancy were examined in this study in women with multiple sclerosis.

Notes on this clone: Its antigen remains undetermined. Within one base of it there is no much larger clone, and no base qualities were kept.

The library was built by means of the immunoSEQ multiplex PCR assay. The clones in this table, taken by TCRdb from immuneACCESS, are in-frame only. Not every clone is retained; where verified, under half of the shortfall comes from an unresolved V gene, and the cause of the rest is unknown. The sample table shows roughly 58,000 clones, and approximately 90% are seen once. Less than 0.2% of the sample is in the top ten clones. The CDR3 sequence holds 17 residues, the cysteine and phenylalanine included. Only the CDR3 DNA is retained, 51 bases long and in frame from the first base. Sequences SGHTA (CDR1) and FQGNSA (CDR2) are obtained from the germline V gene. V has 0 bases trimmed and J has 6 bases trimmed; junction bases matching no gene number 8.

The source of this sequence is a female donor in good health, enrolled as a control in a pregnancy study. The chain was built from TRBV7-2 and TRBJ2-1, and TRBD2 aligns with 10 junction nucleotides. This specimen consisted of CD4+ T cells from peripheral blood mononuclear cells, obtained after pregnancy. The CDR3 protein is CASSLAVAGGLVNEQFF. The nucleotides are TGTGCCAGCAGCTTAGCGGTAGCGGGGGGCCTTGTCAATGAGCAGTTCTTC.